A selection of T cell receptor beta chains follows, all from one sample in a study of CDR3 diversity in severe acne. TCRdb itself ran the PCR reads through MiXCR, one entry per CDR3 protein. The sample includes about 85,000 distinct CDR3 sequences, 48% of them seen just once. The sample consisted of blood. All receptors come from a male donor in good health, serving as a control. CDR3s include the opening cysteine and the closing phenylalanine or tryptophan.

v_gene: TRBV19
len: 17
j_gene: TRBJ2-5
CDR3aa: CASSESGTGGYQETQYF

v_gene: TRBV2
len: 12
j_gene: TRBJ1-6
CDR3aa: CASRDRGSPLHF

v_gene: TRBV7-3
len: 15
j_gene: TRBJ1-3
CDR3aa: CASSGDRASGNTIYF

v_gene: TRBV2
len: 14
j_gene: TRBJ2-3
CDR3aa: CASSLNSGTDTQYF

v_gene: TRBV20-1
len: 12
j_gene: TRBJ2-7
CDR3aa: CSARDRDYEQYF

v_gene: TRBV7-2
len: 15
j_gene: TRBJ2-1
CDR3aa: CASSEGGPGYNEQFF

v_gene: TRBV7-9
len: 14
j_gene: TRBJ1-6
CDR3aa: CASSGQASNSPLHF

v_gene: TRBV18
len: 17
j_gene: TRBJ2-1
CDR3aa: CASSSRIRDLRGDEQFF

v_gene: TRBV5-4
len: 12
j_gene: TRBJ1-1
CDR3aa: CATYTGSTEAFF

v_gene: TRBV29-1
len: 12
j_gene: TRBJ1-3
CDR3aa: CSGQVSGNTIYF

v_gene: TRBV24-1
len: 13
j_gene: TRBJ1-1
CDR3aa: CATSDHSLTEAFF

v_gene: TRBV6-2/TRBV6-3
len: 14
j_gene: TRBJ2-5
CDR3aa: CAARLAGGSETQYF

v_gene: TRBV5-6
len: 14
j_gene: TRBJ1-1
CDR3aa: CASSWPRRNTEAFF

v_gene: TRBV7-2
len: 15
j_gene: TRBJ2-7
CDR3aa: CASSKFRDFNYEQYF

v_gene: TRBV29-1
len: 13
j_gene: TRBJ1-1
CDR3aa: CSVQGDKNTEAFF

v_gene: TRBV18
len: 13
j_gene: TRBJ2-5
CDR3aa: CASSLNFQETQYF

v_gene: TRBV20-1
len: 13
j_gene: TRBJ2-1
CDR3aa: CRGTGEPYNEQFF

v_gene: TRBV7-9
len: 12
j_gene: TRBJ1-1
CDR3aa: CASSFSTIEAFF

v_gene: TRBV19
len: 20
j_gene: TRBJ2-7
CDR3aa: CASSTGLGTEPLATGYEQYF

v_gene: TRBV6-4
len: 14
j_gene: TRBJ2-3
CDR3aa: CASSGTGGTDTQYF

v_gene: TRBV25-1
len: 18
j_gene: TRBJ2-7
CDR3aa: CASSEGPLRDSRSREQYF

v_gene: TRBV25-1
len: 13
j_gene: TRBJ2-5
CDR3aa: CASSQGSQETQYF

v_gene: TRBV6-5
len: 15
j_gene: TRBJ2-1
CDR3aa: CASSYGRGNTGEQFF

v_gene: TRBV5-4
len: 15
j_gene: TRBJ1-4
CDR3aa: CASSVSGGRVEKLFF

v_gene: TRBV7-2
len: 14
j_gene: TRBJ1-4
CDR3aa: CASSLAGSSEKLFF

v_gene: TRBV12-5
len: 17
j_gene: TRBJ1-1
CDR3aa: CASGLVLGRRSNTEAFF

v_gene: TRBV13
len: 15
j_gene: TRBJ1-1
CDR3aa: CASSLARGRRTEAFF

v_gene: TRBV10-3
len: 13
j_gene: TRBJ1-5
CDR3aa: CAISERDNQPQHF

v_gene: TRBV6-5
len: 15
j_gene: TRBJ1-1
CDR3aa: CASRLRTGGSTEAFF

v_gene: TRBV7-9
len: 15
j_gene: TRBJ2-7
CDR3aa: CASSVGQGILHEQYF

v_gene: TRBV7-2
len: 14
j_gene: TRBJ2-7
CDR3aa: CASSPQAGGNEQYF

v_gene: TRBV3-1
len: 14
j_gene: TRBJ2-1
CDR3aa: CASSHGTAYNEQFF

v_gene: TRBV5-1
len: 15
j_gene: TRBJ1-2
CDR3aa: CASSSDRGPNYGYTF

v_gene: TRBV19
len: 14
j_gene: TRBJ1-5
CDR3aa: CASSTGASNQPQHF

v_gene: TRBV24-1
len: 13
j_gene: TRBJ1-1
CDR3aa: CATRKQGNTEAFF

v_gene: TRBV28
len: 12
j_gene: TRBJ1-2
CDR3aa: CASSLGIGGYTF

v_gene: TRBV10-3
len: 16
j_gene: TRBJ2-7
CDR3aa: CAISTTGTGGTYEQYF

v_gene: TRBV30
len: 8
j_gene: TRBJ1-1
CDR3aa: CACGEAFF

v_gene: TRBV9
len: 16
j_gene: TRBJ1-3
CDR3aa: CASSATQGGTGNTIYF

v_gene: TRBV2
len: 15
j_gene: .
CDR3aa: CASRDYQGLDNEQFF

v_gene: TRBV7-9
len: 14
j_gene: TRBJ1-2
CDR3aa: CASSLDGTPGGYTF

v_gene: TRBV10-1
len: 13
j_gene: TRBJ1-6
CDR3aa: CASAKGENSPLHF

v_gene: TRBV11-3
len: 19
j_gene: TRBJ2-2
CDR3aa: CASSLMEGLAGAMAGELFF

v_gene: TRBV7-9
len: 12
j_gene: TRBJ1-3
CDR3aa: CASSLGENTIYF

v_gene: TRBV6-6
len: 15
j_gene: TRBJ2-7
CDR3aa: CASTLAAGWAYEQYF

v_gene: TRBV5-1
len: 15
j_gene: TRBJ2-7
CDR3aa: CASSLSSRSLDEQYF

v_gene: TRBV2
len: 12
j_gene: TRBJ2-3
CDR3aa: CASSEGLDTQYF

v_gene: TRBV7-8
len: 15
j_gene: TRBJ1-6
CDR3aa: CASSFRGREGSPLHF

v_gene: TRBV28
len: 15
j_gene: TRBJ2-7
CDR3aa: CASQRQGILSYEQYF

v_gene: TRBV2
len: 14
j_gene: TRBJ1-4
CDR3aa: CASSRGLTNEKLFF